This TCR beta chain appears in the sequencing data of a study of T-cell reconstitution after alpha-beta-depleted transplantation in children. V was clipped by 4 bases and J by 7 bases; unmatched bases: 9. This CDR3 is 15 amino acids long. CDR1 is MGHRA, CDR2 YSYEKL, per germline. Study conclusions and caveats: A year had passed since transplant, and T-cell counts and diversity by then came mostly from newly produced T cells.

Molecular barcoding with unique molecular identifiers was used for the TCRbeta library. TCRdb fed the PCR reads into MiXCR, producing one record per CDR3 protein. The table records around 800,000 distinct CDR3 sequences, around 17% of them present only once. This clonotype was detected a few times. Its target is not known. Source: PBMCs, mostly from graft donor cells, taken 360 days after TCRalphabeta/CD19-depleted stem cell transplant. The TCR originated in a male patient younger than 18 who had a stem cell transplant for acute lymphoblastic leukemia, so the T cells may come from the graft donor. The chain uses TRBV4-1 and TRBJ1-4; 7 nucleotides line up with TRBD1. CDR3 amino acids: CASSRTGTAPEKLFF. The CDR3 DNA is TGCGCCAGCAGCCGCACCGGGACAGCTCCTGAAAAACTGTTTTTT.